A selection of T cell receptor beta chains follows, all from one sample in a study of neurological immune-mediated disorders. Each CDR3 protein is one row after TCRdb ran MiXCR on the 5' RACE reads. The table has approximately 40,000 distinct CDR3 sequences, about 14% seen once; the top ten hold around 4%. The sequenced sample was CD4+ T cells from blood. Receptor source: a woman in her fifties or sixties with HTLV-1-associated myelopathy (HAM/TSP). Each CDR3 is given with its conserved first and last residue. The D gene is left open where the match is weak. Rows give clone size only sometimes, using once, few, many, or a class for an expanded clone.

>TRBV10-1|many|TRBJ2-1|NA
CASSDPGPYNEQFF
TGCGCCAGCAGTGACCCAGGGCCGTACAATGAGCAGTTCTTC
>TRBV29-1|many|TRBJ1-1|NA
CSVALTYNTEAFF
TGCAGCGTCGCCCTTACATATAACACTGAAGCTTTCTTT
>TRBV12-3/TRBV12-4|many|TRBJ2-7|NA
CASRMDGASYEQYF
TGTGCCAGCAGGATGGACGGAGCCTCCTACGAGCAGTACTTC
>TRBV20-1|many|TRBJ2-1|TRBD1
CSATTGGEKGNEQFF
TGCAGTGCGACGACAGGGGGCGAAAAGGGCAATGAGCAGTTCTTC
>TRBV5-1|many|TRBJ1-1|NA
CASSYAANTEAFF
TGCGCCAGCAGCTACGCAGCGAACACTGAAGCTTTCTTT
>TRBV7-9|many|TRBJ2-1|NA
CASSLNLGEQFF
TGTGCCAGCAGCTTGAATCTGGGGGAGCAGTTCTTC
>TRBV20-1|many|TRBJ2-2|TRBD2
CSARKLAGATNTGELFF
TGCAGTGCTAGAAAACTAGCGGGGGCAACGAACACCGGGGAGCTGTTTTTT
>TRBV7-2|many|TRBJ2-2|NA
CASSPRGRSNTGELFF
TGTGCCAGCAGCCCCCGGGGGCGGTCGAACACCGGGGAGCTGTTTTTT
>TRBV20-1|many|TRBJ1-3|NA
CSAGSRTVSGNTIYF
TGCAGTGCAGGAAGTAGGACAGTCTCTGGAAACACCATATATTTT
>TRBV15|many|TRBJ1-5|NA
CATSRGGWGNQPQHF
TGTGCCACCAGCAGAGGGGGGTGGGGCAATCAGCCCCAGCATTTT
>TRBV10-3|few|TRBJ2-7|NA
CAIRQSSSYEQYF
TGTGCCATCAGACAGTCTAGCTCCTACGAGCAGTACTTC
>TRBV29-1|NA|TRBJ1-4|TRBD1
CASSTGAEKLFF
TGCGCCTCGAGTACAGGGGCGGAAAAACTGTTTTTT
>TRBV20-1|many|TRBJ2-3|NA
CSAHQDSDTQYF
TGCAGTGCTCACCAGGACTCAGATACGCAGTATTTT
>TRBV29-1|NA|TRBJ1-1|NA
CSGETNTEAFF
TGCAGCGGGGAGACGAACACTGAAGCTTTCTTT
>TRBV6-6|NA|TRBJ1-4|NA
CASSYGQRNEKLFF
TGTGCCAGCAGTTACGGACAACGGAATGAAAAACTGTTTTTT
>TRBV20-1|many|TRBJ2-3|TRBD2
CSQRKGSVAGTTDTQYF
TGCAGCCAAAGGAAAGGGTCGGTAGCGGGGACCACAGATACGCAGTATTTT
>TRBV20-1|many|TRBJ1-2|TRBD1
CSARMGQGAVYGYTF
TGCAGTGCTAGGATGGGACAGGGGGCCGTTTATGGCTACACCTTC
>TRBV13|many|TRBJ2-7|TRBD2
CASSLGPSGGSSYEQYF
TGTGCCAGCAGCTTAGGGCCTAGCGGGGGGTCATCCTACGAGCAGTACTTC
>TRBV5-1|many|TRBJ1-4|TRBD1
CASRPSGTGDEKLFF
TGCGCCAGCAGGCCTTCCGGGACAGGGGATGAAAAACTGTTTTTT
>TRBV9|many|TRBJ2-1|TRBD2
CASSGLAGEGNEQFF
TGTGCCAGCAGCGGACTAGCGGGGGAGGGCAATGAGCAGTTCTTC
>TRBV20-1|many|TRBJ1-3|NA
CSAGDLAGNTIYF
TGCAGTGCTGGAGACCTTGCTGGAAACACCATATATTTT
>TRBV20-1|many|TRBJ1-6|TRBD1
CSAQQGLGTSPLHF
TGCAGTGCTCAACAGGGGCTTGGTACTTCACCCCTCCACTTT
>TRBV20-1|many|TRBJ1-1|NA
CSARQGWMNTEAFF
TGCAGTGCTAGGCAGGGGTGGATGAACACTGAAGCTTTCTTT
>TRBV14|many|TRBJ1-1|NA
CASSLTGVTEAFF
TGTGCCAGCAGCCTCACGGGGGTCACTGAAGCTTTCTTT
>TRBV15|many|TRBJ1-2|NA
CATSRESREGYGYTF
TGTGCCACCAGCAGAGAATCCAGGGAAGGCTATGGCTACACCTTC
>TRBV20-1|many|TRBJ2-1|NA
CSAQGTFPSNEQFF
TGCAGTGCCCAAGGGACTTTTCCCTCCAATGAGCAGTTCTTC
>TRBV20-1|many|TRBJ1-3|NA
CSAGRTVGNTIYF
TGCAGTGCTGGTCGGACGGTTGGAAACACCATATATTTT
>TRBV3-1|once|TRBJ2-1|TRBD1
CASSQVISGTDHQISYNEQFF
TGTGCCAGCAGCCAAGTCATATCTGGGACAGATCACCAGATTTCCTACAATGAGCAGTTCTTC
>TRBV5-1|many|TRBJ2-1|NA
CASSLGGLTSSYNEQFF
TGCGCCAGCAGCTTGGGCGGACTGACCAGCTCCTACAATGAGCAGTTCTTC
>TRBV6-5|many|TRBJ2-2|TRBD2
CASSRDPGLVPGELFF
TGTGCCAGCAGTCGAGACCCGGGACTAGTACCCGGGGAGCTGTTTTTT
>TRBV5-1|many|TRBJ1-1|NA
CASSSSGRLEAFF
TGCGCCAGCAGCTCGTCGGGTCGGCTCGAAGCTTTCTTT
>TRBV5-1|many|TRBJ2-1|TRBD1
CASSWGDRAIQKNEQFF
TGCGCCAGCAGCTGGGGAGACAGGGCCATACAAAAAAATGAGCAGTTCTTC
>TRBV3-1|many|TRBJ2-7|TRBD2
CASSQASGRYSYEQYF
TGTGCCAGCAGCCAGGCTAGCGGGCGTTACTCCTACGAGCAGTACTTC
>TRBV7-8|many|TRBJ1-6|NA
CASSLEGNSPLHF
TGTGCCAGCAGCTTAGAGGGAAATTCACCCCTCCACTTT
>TRBV7-6|many|TRBJ1-1|NA
CASSPGPRLPAFF
TGTGCCAGCAGCCCCGGGCCCCGGTTGCCTGCTTTCTTT
>TRBV20-1|many|TRBJ1-1|TRBD1
CSANRDRGGAFF
TGCAGTGCTAATCGAGACAGGGGAGGAGCTTTCTTT
>TRBV19|many|TRBJ2-7|TRBD1
CASSSGTGIPPGDF
TGTGCCAGTAGTTCCGGGACAGGGATTCCCCCCGGGGACTTC
>TRBV12-3/TRBV12-4|many|TRBJ2-1|NA
CASSLGIRARNEQFF
TGTGCCAGCAGTTTAGGGATCCGGGCCCGCAATGAGCAGTTCTTC
>TRBV4-1|many|TRBJ2-1|TRBD1
CASSRTPGQGSSYNEQFF
TGCGCCAGCAGCCGGACTCCGGGACAGGGTTCTTCCTACAATGAGCAGTTCTTC
>TRBV5-5|NA|TRBJ1-3|TRBD1
CASSKTTGAGNTIYF
TGTGCCAGCAGCAAAACGACAGGGGCTGGAAACACCATATATTTT
>TRBV20-1|many|TRBJ2-3|NA
CSARLRGATDTQYF
TGCAGCGCTAGGTTGAGGGGCGCCACAGATACGCAGTATTTT
>TRBV7-2|many|TRBJ2-2|NA
CASSFGLGGTGELFF
TGTGCCAGCAGCTTCGGCTTAGGAGGAACCGGGGAGCTGTTTTTT
>TRBV6-5|many|TRBJ2-1|NA
CASKRDGGREQFF
TGTGCCAGCAAACGGGACGGGGGGCGCGAGCAGTTCTTC
>TRBV29-1|NA|TRBJ2-7|TRBD2
CSVVLAVSYEQYF
TGCAGCGTTGTGCTAGCGGTCTCCTACGAGCAGTACTTC
>TRBV25-1|NA|TRBJ2-5|TRBD1
CASRTRTGAQETQYF
TGTGCCAGCAGAACAAGGACAGGAGCTCAAGAGACCCAGTACTTC
>TRBV5-1|NA|TRBJ1-1|TRBD1
CASRTGGMNTEAFF
TGCGCCAGCAGGACAGGGGGTATGAACACTGAAGCTTTCTTT
>TRBV20-1|NA|TRBJ2-3|TRBD2
CSAHLAETDTQYF
TGCAGTGCCCACCTAGCGGAAACAGATACGCAGTATTTT
>TRBV15|NA|TRBJ2-3|NA
CATSGRGRTDTQYF
TGTGCCACCAGCGGACGGGGGCGGACAGATACGCAGTATTTT
>TRBV20-1|many|TRBJ1-4|TRBD1
CSAALGSGQGTTTNEKLFF
TGCAGTGCTGCATTAGGTTCGGGACAGGGGACCACAACTAATGAAAAACTGTTTTTT
>TRBV20-1|NA|TRBJ2-3|TRBD1
CSFMGQGADTQYF
TGCAGTTTTATGGGACAGGGCGCAGATACGCAGTATTTT
>TRBV20-1|NA|TRBJ1-1|NA
CNARRDNRDTEAFF
TGCAACGCTAGGAGGGACAATAGGGACACTGAAGCTTTCTTT
>TRBV5-1|many|TRBJ1-2|NA
CASSLDEYNYGYTF
TGCGCCAGCAGCTTGGACGAGTATAACTATGGCTACACCTTC
>TRBV30|many|TRBJ2-2|NA
CAWRGGLATGELFF
TGTGCCTGGAGGGGGGGGCTCGCCACCGGGGAGCTGTTTTTT
>TRBV5-1|many|TRBJ2-1|TRBD2
CASSLGRGGYNEQFF
TGCGCCAGCAGCTTGGGACGGGGGGGCTACAATGAGCAGTTCTTC
>TRBV7-8|many|TRBJ2-7|NA
CASSSWGESSYEQYF
TGTGCCAGCAGCTCATGGGGAGAAAGCTCCTACGAGCAGTACTTC
>TRBV28|NA|TRBJ2-7|TRBD1
CVISSQQGGEQYF
TGTGTCATCAGTTCCCAACAGGGGGGCGAGCAGTACTTC
>TRBV20-1|many|TRBJ2-7|TRBD2
CSARDLVRTSGGHEQYF
TGCAGTGCTAGAGATCTCGTCAGGACTAGCGGGGGGCACGAGCAGTACTTC
>TRBV3-1|NA|TRBJ2-4|NA
CASSQDFVVGGNDIQYF
TGTGCCAGCAGCCAAGATTTTGTCGTTGGGGGGAATGACATTCAGTACTTC
>TRBV12-3/TRBV12-4|many|TRBJ1-1|NA
CASSLQVPNTEAFF
TGTGCCAGCAGTTTACAGGTACCGAACACTGAAGCTTTCTTT
>TRBV29-1|many|TRBJ2-3|NA
CSMTKWGGGLGTDTQYF
TGCAGCATGACCAAGTGGGGTGGGGGGCTAGGGACAGATACGCAGTATTTT